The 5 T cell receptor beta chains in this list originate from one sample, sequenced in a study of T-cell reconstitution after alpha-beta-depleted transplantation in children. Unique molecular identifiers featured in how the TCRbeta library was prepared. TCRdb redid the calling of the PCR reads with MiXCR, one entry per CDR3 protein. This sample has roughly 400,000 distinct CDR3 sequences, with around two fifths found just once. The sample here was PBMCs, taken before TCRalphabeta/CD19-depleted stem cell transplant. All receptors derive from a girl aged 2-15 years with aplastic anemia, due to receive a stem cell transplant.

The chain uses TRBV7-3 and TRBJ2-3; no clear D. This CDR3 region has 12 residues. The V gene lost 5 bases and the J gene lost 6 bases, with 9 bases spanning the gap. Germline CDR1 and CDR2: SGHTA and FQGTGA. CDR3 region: CASSQKGDTQYF. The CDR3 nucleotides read TGTGCCAGCAGCCAAAAAGGGGATACGCAGTATTTT.

This chain's CDR3 is CASTQGQLFF. CDR3 sequence (DNA): TGTGCCAGCACCCAAGGGCAGCTGTTTTTT. V and J are TRBV12-3 or TRBV12-4 and TRBJ2-2, with unresolved D. This CDR3 has 10 residues. V shed 7 bases and J shed 12 bases, with 9 bases lying between them.

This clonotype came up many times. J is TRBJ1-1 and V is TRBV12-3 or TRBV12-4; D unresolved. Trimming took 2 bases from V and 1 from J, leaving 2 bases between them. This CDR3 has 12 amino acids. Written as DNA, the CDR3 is TGTGCCAGCAGTTTAAGGAACACTGAAGCTTTCTTT. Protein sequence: CASSLRNTEAFF.

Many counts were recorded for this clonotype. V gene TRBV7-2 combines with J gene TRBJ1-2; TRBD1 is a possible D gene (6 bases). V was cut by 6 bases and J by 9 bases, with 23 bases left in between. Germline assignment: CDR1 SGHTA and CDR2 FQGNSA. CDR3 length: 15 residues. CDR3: CASSIAIGTRGSYTF. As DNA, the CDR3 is TGTGCCAGCAGTATAGCGATCGGGACACGAGGTAGCTACACCTTC. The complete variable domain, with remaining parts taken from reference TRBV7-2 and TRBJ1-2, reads GAGVSQSPSNKVTEKGKDVELRCDPISGHTALYWYRQSLGQGLEFLIYFQGNSAPDKSGLPSDRFSAERTGGSVSTLTIQRTQQEDSAVYLCASSIAIGTRGSYTFGSGTRLTVV.

The CDR3 coding sequence is TGTGCCAGCAGTAACCGGGACTCCCTCAGGGGTGGGCAGTTCTTC. This codes for CASSNRDSLRGGQFF. The V call is TRBV6-5, the J call TRBJ2-1; D may correspond to TRBD1 or TRBD2 (6 bases each). Germline-derived CDR1 and CDR2 are MNHEY and SVGAGI. Trimming took 5 bases from V and 12 from J, leaving 23 bases between them. The CDR3 has 15 amino acids.